Listed here are 26 T cell receptor beta chains from one sample, sequenced in a study of blood T cells in healthy people across ages. Alongside a J-beta primer mix, a sample-barcoded 5' primer served in a second PCR lasting roughly 7 to 11 cycles. Each CDR3 protein gets one entry after TCRdb re-called the 5' RACE reads with MiXCR. The sample records about 1,400,000 distinct CDR3 sequences, approximately 40% being singletons. Sequencing input: blood. The receptors originated from a young woman in good health.

This clonotype was seen a few times. This chain uses TRBV6-5 with TRBJ1-1, with 9 bases matching TRBD1. J was trimmed by 6 bases and V by 7 bases; bases with no gene match: 9. Per germline, CDR1 MNHEY and CDR2 SVGAGI. CDR3 length: 14 amino acids. The DNA for the CDR3 is TGTGCCAGCAACCCCACAGGGGGCGTCTCTGAAGCTTTCTTT. This codes for CASNPTGGVSEAFF.

This clonotype has more than one count but fewer than ten. The rearrangement joins TRBV5-1 to TRBJ2-2; the match to TRBD1 covers 8 bases. This CDR3 is built from 17 residues. Germline CDR1 and CDR2: SGHRS and YFSETQ. V lost 4 bases and J lost 4; bases outside the gene matches: 12. The CDR3 sequence is CASSLKYWTGPTGELFF. The CDR3 DNA is TGCGCCAGCAGCCTCAAATACTGGACAGGGCCCACCGGGGAGCTGTTTTTT. Full variable domain (outside the CDR3, taken from reference TRBV5-1 and TRBJ2-2): KAGVTQTPRYLIKTRGQQVTLSCSPISGHRSVSWYQQTPGQGLQFLFEYFSETQRNKGNFPGRFSGRQFSNSRSEMNVSTLELGDSALYLCASSLKYWTGPTGELFFGEGSRLTVL.

This clonotype was observed a few times. The rearrangement joins TRBV20-1 to TRBJ2-3; D ambiguous. Trimming cost V 5 bases and J 5 bases, with 11 bases left between them. Germline V CDR1 and CDR2: DFQATT, SNEGSKA (reference sequence). This CDR3 contains 12 residues. The CDR3 DNA reads as TGCAGTGCTTACATACTGGGAGATACGCAGTATTTT. Amino acid sequence: CSAYILGDTQYF.

This clonotype was detected a few times. The genes are TRBV11-2 and TRBJ1-1, with a tentative D call TRBD1 (6 bases). This CDR3 region has 15 residues. Germline V gene sequence: CDR1 SGHAT, CDR2 FQNNGV. Trimming took off 2 bases at V and 0 bases at J, with 10 bases between the two ends. The CDR3 loop is CASSLTGTLNTEAFF. The CDR3 DNA reads TGTGCCAGCAGCTTAACAGGGACCTTGAACACTGAAGCTTTCTTT.

The V call is TRBV20-1, the J call TRBJ1-2; D not resolved. V lost 5 bases and J 5 bases, leaving 15 bases between the germline ends. The CDR3 extends over 13 amino acids. Germline V CDR1 and CDR2: DFQATT, SNEGSKA (reference sequence). CDR3 region: CSAEDGQWYGYTF. The CDR3 nucleotides read TGCAGTGCTGAGGACGGGCAGTGGTATGGCTACACCTTC.

This clonotype is a singleton in its sample. The chain links TRBV3-1 to TRBJ1-2, with D unresolved. Looked up from germline, CDR1 is LGHDT and CDR2 is YNNKEL (reference sequence). The CDR3 is 14 amino acids. The V end was cut by 3 bases, the J end by 3 bases, with 11 bases between. The CDR3 DNA reads TGTGCCAGCAGCCAGATCGACCGAGACTATGGCTACACCTTC. Its translation is CASSQIDRDYGYTF.

The chain employs TRBV6-2 or TRBV6-3 and TRBJ2-1, with D perhaps assigned TRBD1 or TRBD2 (5 bases each). Germline V gene lookup returns CDR1 MNHEY and CDR2 SVGEGT. The CDR3 contains 14 residues. V lost 7 bases, J lost 0 bases, and 10 bases lay in between. The CDR3 DNA sequence: TGTGCCAGCATTGGGGGTTCCTCCTACAATGAGCAGTTCTTC. The encoded protein is CASIGGSSYNEQFF.

This chain connects TRBV29-1 to TRBJ2-1, with no clear D. Trimming took off 4 bases at V and 4 bases at J, with 8 bases between the two ends. Germline V gene sequence: CDR1 SQVTM, CDR2 ANQGSEA. The CDR3 contains 12 residues. CDR3 amino acids: CSVGWGYNEQFF. CDR3 coding DNA: TGCAGCGTTGGGTGGGGATACAATGAGCAGTTCTTC.

V gene TRBV12-3 or TRBV12-4 combines with J gene TRBJ2-1, with 11 nucleotides matching TRBD2. This CDR3 has 15 amino acids. After removal of 2 bases from V and 9 bases from J, the junction contained 6 bases not matched to a gene. For the CDR3, the DNA is TGTGCCAGCAGTTTACAACTAGCGGGAGAGGGTGAGCAGTTCTTC. Its protein is CASSLQLAGEGEQFF.

The V and J genes are TRBV3-1 and TRBJ2-1; 7 bases are shared with TRBD2. With 4 bases clipped from V and 0 bases from J, the junction kept 12 bases outside the gene matches. Per the germline V gene, CDR1 is LGHDT and CDR2 is YNNKEL (reference sequence). The length of the CDR3 is 18 residues. The CDR3 protein is CASSLENQRDLSYNEQFF. CDR3 DNA sequence: TGTGCCAGCAGCCTAGAGAACCAGCGGGACCTCTCCTACAATGAGCAGTTCTTC.

This clonotype was recorded a few times. The gene calls are TRBV27 and TRBJ2-5, with unresolved D. CDR3 length: 13 residues. V gave up 6 bases and J gave up 0 bases, with 8 bases separating them. Per the germline V gene, CDR1 is MNHEY and CDR2 is SMNVEV (reference sequence). The CDR3 loop reads CASRHENQETQYF. For the CDR3, the DNA is TGTGCCAGCAGACACGAGAACCAAGAGACCCAGTACTTC.

In DNA, the CDR3 is TGTGCCAGCAGCTTAGTTCAACAGGAAAGGTCTAGCTATGGCTACACCTTC. Residues: CASSLVQQERSSYGYTF. The chain employs TRBV7-6 and TRBJ1-2; weak D call: TRBD1 (5 bases). Trimming left V 1 base short and J 4 bases short, with 19 bases between. The CDR3 is 17 amino acids. Germline loops: CDR1 SGHVS, CDR2 FNYEAQ.

This clonotype was found a few times. This chain joins TRBV25-1 and TRBJ2-5; no clear D gene. The CDR3 has 11 residues. The germline gives CDR1 MGHDK, CDR2 SYGVNS. V was shortened by 7 bases and J by 5 bases, with 8 bases between the two germline ends. CDR3 DNA sequence: TGTGCCAGCACCATTGGGGAGACCCAGTACTTC. It codes for CASTIGETQYF.

This clonotype was seen a few times. The chain joins TRBV13 to TRBJ2-5; possibly TRBD1 or TRBD2 for D (5 bases each). Deletions cut 3 bases from V and 4 bases from J, with 12 bases between. Looked up from germline, CDR1 is PRHDT and CDR2 is FYEKMQ (reference sequence). This CDR3 contains 14 residues. Here the CDR3 reads CASSFRGARETQYF. CDR3 in DNA: TGTGCCAGCAGCTTCAGAGGGGCCAGAGAGACCCAGTACTTC. The variable domain in full, completed from reference TRBV13 and TRBJ2-5, reads AAGVIQSPRHLIKEKRETATLKCYPIPRHDTVYWYQQGPGQDPQFLISFYEKMQSDKGSIPDRFSAQQFSDYHSELNMSSLELGDSALYFCASSFRGARETQYFGPGTRLLVL.

CDR3 in DNA: TGCAGTGCTGCCGGACAGGCCTTGAGCAATCAGCCCCAGCATTTT. Its protein is CSAAGQALSNQPQHF. This chain links TRBV20-1 with TRBJ1-5, with 7 bases identical to TRBD1. The junction had 8 bases not matched to a gene; V was cut back by 5 bases and J by 1 base. Germline V lookup: CDR1 DFQATT, CDR2 SNEGSKA (reference sequence). This CDR3 comprises 15 residues.

This rearrangement joins TRBV12-3 or TRBV12-4 to TRBJ1-4, with a tentative D call TRBD1 (6 bases). The V end lost 6 bases, the J end lost 5 bases, and 7 bases lay between the germline ends. The CDR3 has 12 amino acids. CDR3 nucleotides: TGTGCCAGCAGGGACAGAAATGAAAAACTGTTTTTT. This codes for CASRDRNEKLFF.

CDR3 bases: TGTGCCTGGAGTCTGGGCACCGGGGAGCTGTTTTTT. Protein product: CAWSLGTGELFF. The chain is built from TRBV30 and TRBJ2-2; D not certain. Looked up from germline, CDR1 is GTSNPN and CDR2 is SVGIG (reference sequence). The CDR3 consists of 12 residues. V was pared by 2 bases and J by 4 bases, with 5 bases between.

The chain joins TRBV28 to TRBJ2-5; D gene ambiguous. In germline, CDR1 is MDHEN, CDR2 SYDVKM. Trimming removed 3 bases from V and 7 bases from J, with 21 bases in between. The CDR3 runs to 16 residues. The CDR3, as DNA: TGTGCCAGCAGTTTTGGTAGACTGACAATCCTGGGGACCCAGTACTTC. This codes for CASSFGRLTILGTQYF.

This clonotype was detected only a few times. The chain links TRBV20-1 to TRBJ2-1, with 11 positions matching TRBD2. CDR3 length: 12 amino acids. With V trimmed by 7 bases and J by 5 bases, 1 base remained unmatched. CDR1 and CDR2 (germline): DFQATT, SNEGSKA (reference sequence). The CDR3 DNA is TGCAGTGTAGCGGGAGGGAACAATGAGCAGTTCTTC. Its translation is CSVAGGNNEQFF.

The V gene is TRBV20-1, the J gene TRBJ2-3; no reliable D call. The CDR3 extends over 15 amino acids. Germline assignment: CDR1 DFQATT and CDR2 SNEGSKA (reference sequence). V gave up 1 base and J gave up 4 bases, with 15 bases separating them. Written as DNA, the CDR3 is TGCAGTGCTAGAGGTTCGGATGTTGGTGCAGATACGCAGTATTTT. The encoded protein is CSARGSDVGADTQYF.

This clonotype was seen a handful of times. The CDR3 DNA reads TGCGCCAGCAGCCAAGTTTTCCTAGCGGAGAGCACAGATACGCAGTATTTT. This translates into CASSQVFLAESTDTQYF. The gene calls are TRBV4-1 and TRBJ2-3; TRBD2 agrees at 7 bases. The trim removed 1 base at V and 0 bases at J, leaving 7 bases unmatched. The germline V gene encodes CDR1 MGHRA and CDR2 YSYEKL. The CDR3 runs 17 residues.

This clonotype was seen ten or more times. This chain connects TRBV29-1 to TRBJ2-1; 12 bases fit TRBD1. The V and J ends lost 5 bases and 8 bases, in that order; junction bases with no gene match: 4. The CDR3 has 13 amino acids. Looked up from germline, CDR1 is SQVTM and CDR2 is ANQGSEA. The CDR3 protein is CSVWDRGPHEQFF. The DNA for the CDR3 is TGCAGCGTTTGGGACAGGGGGCCACATGAGCAGTTCTTC.

There are a few counts of this clonotype. The V and J genes are TRBV7-9 and TRBJ1-2; 8 nucleotides match TRBD1. CDR1 is SEHNR, CDR2 FQNEAQ, per germline (reference sequence). Unmatched junction bases numbered 4, after V lost 0 bases and J lost 7 bases. The CDR3 spans 14 residues. CDR3 in DNA: TGTGCCAGCAGCTTAGCTGGCAGGGGGCTTGGCTACACCTTC. Translated: CASSLAGRGLGYTF.

This clonotype has just a few counts. This chain links TRBV16 with TRBJ1-3; D is perhaps TRBD1 (6 bases). Trimming stripped 4 bases from V and 0 bases from J, with 10 bases between. CDR1 is KGHSY, CDR2 FQNENV, per germline. The CDR3 is made up of 15 amino acids. The CDR3 sequence is CASSLGHSSGNTIYF. The CDR3 coding sequence is TGTGCCAGCAGCCTGGGACATAGCTCTGGAAACACCATATATTTT.

This clonotype appeared a few times. The gene calls are TRBV20-1 and TRBJ2-4; D uncertain. Judging by the DNA end, TRBJ2-7 fits better; the J call may be wrong. Germline loops: CDR1 DFQATT, CDR2 SNEGSKA (reference sequence). The CDR3 contains 14 residues. The DNA for the CDR3 is TGCAGTGTCCCAAATCGAGACACCTCCTACGAGCAGTACTTC. It encodes CSVPNRDTSYEQYF.

This clonotype has more than one count but fewer than ten. The V call is TRBV27, the J call TRBJ2-7; D is undetermined. CDR1 and CDR2 from the germline V gene are MNHEY and SMNVEV (reference sequence). The V gene lost 5 bases and the J gene lost 5 bases, with 10 bases spanning the gap. There are 12 residues in the CDR3. The CDR3 DNA sequence: TGTGCCAGCAGTCTCCCGGACGACGAGCAGTACTTC. Translating it yields CASSLPDDEQYF.